The following is a T cell receptor (beta chain) sequence with its context. What this receptor recognizes is not known. It has no much larger one-base neighbor in the sample; base qualities were not kept. This entry belongs to a study of blood T cell repertoires in COVID-19 (dated by TCRdb to 2020 to 2021). With regard to the full study: Samples covering the acute and convalescent phases of COVID-19 were provided by collaborators in the United States, Italy and Spain. Where available, HLA class I and class II types were obtained from metadata supplied by the sample provider rather than from assay-based typing. The dataset comprised deeply sampled blood TCRbeta repertoires from subjects exposed to, actively infected with, or recovered from COVID-19. The material from the prospective study consisted of cDNA or gDNA derived from T cells, B-cell-depleted T cells, or PBMCs. The repertoires were released in a freely available public database intended as a resource for research on the immune response to SARS-CoV-2. A de-identified subject ID, COVID-19 status, age in years and sex were almost always included in the sample metadata. The samples were drawn from two sources: the first 160 participants of the ongoing ImmuneRACE study, and 1,000 to 1,500 subjects contributed by 6 global collaborators.

CDR1 and CDR2 are read off the germline V gene as SGHTA and FQGTGA. Taken from cysteine to phenylalanine, the CDR3 has 13 residues. Only the CDR3 portion is preserved as DNA: 39 bases, with reading frame beginning at the first base. The germline V end is reduced by 5 bases and the J end by 6 bases; junction bases left unmatched: 5. TCRbeta CDR3 regions were amplified from genomic DNA by means of the immunoSEQ Assay, a bias-controlled multiplex PCR. The published analysis was carried out like this. The number of nucleated cells in each sample was estimated by amplification of reference gene primers within the assay. To quantify the absolute abundance of each unique TCRbeta CDR3 rearrangement, sequence reads were collapsed and filtered. For each sample, productive Simpson clonality was calculated as the square root of Simpson's diversity index over productive rearrangements. TCRdb took over this immuneACCESS table, retaining in-frame rearrangements with V and J assigned. Such tables are incomplete; in checked studies, under half of the missing clones stem from an unresolved V gene, and the remainder is unexplained. V, J and clone size are those of that table, while D and trimming were read from the DNA. The sample table contains approximately 500,000 clones; only one count was recorded for roughly 89% of them. The ten most abundant clones make up around 0.9% of the sample.

Findings and caveats that apply to the study as a whole: How much clinical and demographic metadata was included differed by source and by participant, and the metadata was provided uncurated.

At one collaborating source in Seattle, patients were enrolled during active infection and were followed longitudinally through the course of disease. Each collaborating institution followed its own protocols to collect whole blood in K2EDTA tubes. For TCRbeta analysis, collaborators shipped samples in one of three forms: frozen whole blood, isolated PBMCs, or DNA extracted from either of those sample types. The receptor's source is a man aged 18-30 years with COVID-19, enrolled during active disease. Material: peripheral blood. The chain is made from TRBV7-3 and TRBJ1-2, with TRBD1 identical over 8 junction bases. The nucleotide sequence reads TGTGCCAGCAGCCCAGGGGGCAGGGATGGCTACACCTTC. This sequence encodes CASSPGGRDGYTF.